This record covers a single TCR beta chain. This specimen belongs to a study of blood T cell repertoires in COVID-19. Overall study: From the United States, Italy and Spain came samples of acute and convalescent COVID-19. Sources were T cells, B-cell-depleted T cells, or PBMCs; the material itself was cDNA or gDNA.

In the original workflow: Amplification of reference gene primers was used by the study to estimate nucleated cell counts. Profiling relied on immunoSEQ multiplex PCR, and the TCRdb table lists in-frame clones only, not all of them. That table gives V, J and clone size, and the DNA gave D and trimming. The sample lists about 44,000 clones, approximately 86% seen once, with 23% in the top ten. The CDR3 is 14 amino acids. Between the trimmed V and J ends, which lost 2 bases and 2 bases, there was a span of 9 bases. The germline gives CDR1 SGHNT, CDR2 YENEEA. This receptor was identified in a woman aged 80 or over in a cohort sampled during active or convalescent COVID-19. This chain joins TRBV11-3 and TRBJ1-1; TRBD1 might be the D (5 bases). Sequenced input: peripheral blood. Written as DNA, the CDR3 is TGTGCCAGCAGCTTACTCAGGGAAAACACTGAAGCTTTCTTT. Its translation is CASSLLRENTEAFF.